This TCR beta chain is drawn from a study of T cells after yellow fever vaccination. Study outcomes and limitations: A small proportion of clonotypes was detected in both the CD4 and CD8 compartments. Highly abundant clonotypes carried over from the bulk population could end up in FACS-sorted repertoires as contaminants.

This clonotype has only a few counts. Its specificity is not known. With V trimmed by 1 base and J by 2 bases, 4 bases remained unmatched. The germline V gene encodes CDR1 MGHRA and CDR2 YSYEKL. CDR3 length equals 16 residues. TCR cDNA, made by 5'RACE template switching, carried an added universal primer site and UMIs. TCRdb re-called the 5' RACE reads with MiXCR, one entry per CDR3 protein. This table holds 100,000 to 150,000 distinct CDR3 sequences, under 9% found once. The rearrangement links TRBV4-1 to TRBJ2-5, with 10 bases identical to TRBD2. The specimen was CD8+ T cells sorted from PBMCs, collected on the day of the yellow fever booster vaccination. The origin of this receptor is a man between 18 and 35 years old who received the YFV17D yellow fever vaccine. CDR3 DNA: TGCGCCAGCAGCCAAGGGACTAGCGGAAAACAAGAGACCCAGTACTTC. This codes for CASSQGTSGKQETQYF.